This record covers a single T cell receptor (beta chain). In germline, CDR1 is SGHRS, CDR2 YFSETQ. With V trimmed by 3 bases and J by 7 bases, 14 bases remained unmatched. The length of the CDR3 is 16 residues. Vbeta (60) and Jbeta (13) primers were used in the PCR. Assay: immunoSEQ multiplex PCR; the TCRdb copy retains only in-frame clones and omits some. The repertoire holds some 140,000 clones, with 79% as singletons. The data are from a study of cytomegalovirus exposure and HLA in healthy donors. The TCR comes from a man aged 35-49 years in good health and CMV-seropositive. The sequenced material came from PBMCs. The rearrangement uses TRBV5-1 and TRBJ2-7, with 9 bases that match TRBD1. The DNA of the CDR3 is TGCGCCAGCAGCTGGACTGGGACAGGGTATGTGAGTGAGCAGTACTTC. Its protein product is CASSWTGTGYVSEQYF.